These T cell receptor beta chains were read from a single sample in a study of shared clonotypes between healthy human individuals. Profiling relied on immunoSEQ multiplex PCR, and the TCRdb table lists in-frame clones only, not all of them. The table lists some 1,100,000 clones, more than 75% of them singletons, with 0.5% to 0.6% in the top ten. Sequencing used memory CD4+ T cells from PBMCs. The receptors were sampled from a man younger than 35 in good health. Some clones in this sample may be carry-over from other donors' samples. The CDR3 runs from the conserved cysteine through the conserved F or W. The D gene is left open where the match is weak. Clone sizes are given selectively: once, few, many, or a class where the clone is expanded.

clone_size,d_call,j_call,v_call,cdr3_aa,cdr3_nt
many,.,TRBJ1-2,TRBV28,CASSEGAAGSQRSALF,TGTGCCAGCAGTGAGGGAGCGGCAGGATCTCAAAGGTCCGCCCTCTTC
.,TRBD1,TRBJ1-3,TRBV9,CASSLGPPDRGGGNTIYF,TGTGCCAGCAGCTTGGGACCTCCCGACAGGGGGGGTGGAAACACCATATATTTT
.,.,TRBJ2-5,TRBV10-3,CAISVEEGETQYF,TGTGCCATCAGTGTTGAGGAGGGGGAGACCCAGTACTTC
.,.,TRBJ2-7,TRBV5-6,CASSPWGRLSSYEQYF,TGTGCCAGCAGCCCCTGGGGCAGGCTGAGCTCCTACGAGCAGTACTTC
.,.,TRBJ1-1,TRBV7-8,CASSIQGIGTEAFF,TGTGCCAGCAGCATACAGGGTATTGGCACTGAAGCTTTCTTT
.,.,TRBJ2-3,TRBV19,CASSIVRGADTQYF,TGTGCCAGTAGTATAGTCCGTGGGGCAGATACGCAGTATTTT
.,TRBD2,TRBJ2-3,TRBV7-7,CASSLLAGGADTQYF,TGTGCCAGCAGCTTACTTGCGGGAGGGGCAGATACGCAGTATTTT
.,.,TRBJ1-3,TRBV29-1,CSVPAGNTIYF,TGCAGCGTTCCGGCTGGAAACACCATATATTTT
.,TRBD1,TRBJ2-3,TRBV28,CASRDYRGPSIPDTQYF,TGTGCCAGCAGGGATTACAGGGGGCCCTCAATCCCGGATACGCAGTATTTT
.,TRBD1,TRBJ2-7,TRBV18,CASSPAGTGFYEQYF,TGTGCCAGCTCACCGGCCGGGACAGGGTTCTACGAGCAGTACTTC
few,TRBD2,TRBJ2-3,TRBV2,CASSGRLAASTDTQYF,TGTGCCAGCAGTGGGCGACTAGCGGCTAGCACAGATACGCAGTATTTT
once,.,TRBJ1-5,TRBV28,CASSFLGGGNQPQHF,TGTGCCAGCAGTTTCTTGGGAGGGGGCAATCAGCCCCAGCATTTT
.,.,TRBJ2-1,TRBV18,CASSPSRTRYEQFF,TGTGCCAGCTCACCATCCCGAACTAGATATGAGCAGTTCTTC
.,.,TRBJ1-2,TRBV5-4,CASSLVSSYGYTF,TGTGCCAGCAGCTTGGTCTCAAGCTATGGCTACACCTTC
.,.,TRBJ1-1,TRBV7-2,CASSLASTNTEAFF,TGTGCCAGCAGCTTAGCCAGTACGAACACTGAAGCTTTCTTT
.,TRBD1,TRBJ2-7,TRBV9,CASSVGLGGAEWEQYF,TGTGCCAGCAGCGTAGGCTTAGGGGGCGCGGAATGGGAGCAGTACTTC
.,TRBD1,TRBJ2-1,TRBV6-1,CASSDRGDEQFF,TGTGCCAGCAGCGACAGGGGCGATGAGCAGTTCTTC
.,.,TRBJ1-4,TRBV14,CASSQGLGSIPEKLFF,TGTGCCAGCAGCCAAGGTCTGGGGTCGATCCCTGAAAAACTGTTTTTT